Reported below is one TCR beta chain. The CDR3 runs 13 residues. V was cut by 6 bases and J by 6 bases, with 11 bases left in between. The germline gives CDR1 MDHEN, CDR2 SYDVKM. As handled by the study authors: It was from reference gene primer amplification that nucleated cell counts were estimated. Data came from immunoSEQ multiplex PCR; TCRdb stores just in-frame clones and leaves some out. V and J calls and clone size are copied from that table; D and trimming were computed from the DNA. Here the sample spans around 81,000 clones, 88% being singletons. These data are taken from a study of blood T cell repertoires in COVID-19. On the study more broadly: Sites across the United States, Italy and Spain contributed samples from acute and convalescent COVID-19.

The V gene is TRBV28, the J gene TRBJ1-4; D is undetermined. The origin of this receptor is a man between 70 and 80 years old with acute or convalescent COVID-19. Sequenced input: peripheral blood. The CDR3 DNA is TGTGCCAGCAGCCGGGGTCAGGATGAAAAACTGTTTTTT. Amino acids: CASSRGQDEKLFF.